Each of the 16 T cell receptor beta chains below was sequenced from the same sample in a study of shared clonotypes between healthy human individuals. This table comes from immunoSEQ multiplex PCR, and its TCRdb copy is limited to in-frame clones, with some not included. The sample shows roughly 1,000,000 clones, 75% to 85% of them seen only once. The sample was memory CD4+ T cells from PBMCs. Stated subset: CD45RA-negative fraction. The receptor set was obtained from a man younger than 35 in good health. Some clones in this sample may be carry-over from other donors' samples.

The V and J genes are TRBV6-1 and TRBJ2-7; tentative D call: TRBD2 (8 bases). Germline V CDR1 and CDR2: MNHNS, SASEGT. The ends were cut back, 3 bases at V and 0 bases at J, with 18 bases in the middle. The CDR3 runs to 17 residues. DNA for the CDR3: TGTGCCAGCAGTGAGTACGGGAGGGGGCCTGTCTCCTACGAGCAGTACTTC. Translation: CASSEYGRGPVSYEQYF.

V and J are TRBV28 and TRBJ2-2; D unresolved. CDR1 is MDHEN and CDR2 is SYDVKM in the germline V gene. The CDR3 runs 15 residues. With 7 bases removed from V and 7 bases from J, the gap between germline ends came to 19 bases. CDR3: CASTAPKNLIGELFF. The CDR3 DNA reads TGTGCCAGCACCGCCCCAAAGAACCTGATCGGGGAGCTGTTTTTT. Full variable domain (outside the CDR3, taken from reference TRBV28 and TRBJ2-2): DVKVTQSSRYLVKRTGEKVFLECVQDMDHENMFWYRQDPGLGLRLIYFSYDVKMKEKGDIPEGYSVSREKKERFSLILESASTNQTSMYLCASTAPKNLIGELFFGEGSRLTVL.

There are many counts of this clone. The chain is built from TRBV18 and TRBJ2-3, with 7 nucleotides matching TRBD2. The CDR3 is 13 residues long. V lost 5 bases, J lost 2 bases, and 1 base stayed unmatched. Germline V lookup: CDR1 KGHSH, CDR2 LQKENI. CDR3 in DNA: TGTGCCAGCTCAAGCGGGACCACAGATACGCAGTATTTT. Translation gives CASSSGTTDTQYF.

This chain links TRBV5-4 with TRBJ2-1; D is ambiguous. Looked up from germline, CDR1 is SGHNT and CDR2 is YYREEE (reference sequence). V was pared by 4 bases and J by 4 bases, with 9 bases between. The CDR3 totals 13 residues. In DNA form, the CDR3 reads TGTGCCAGCAGCCTGGACCTATACAATGAGCAGTTCTTC. Translated: CASSLDLYNEQFF. Filled out from reference TRBV5-4 and TRBJ2-1, the complete variable domain reads ETGVTQSPTHLIKTRGQQVTLRCSSQSGHNTVSWYQQALGQGPQFIFQYYREEENGRGNFPPRFSGLQFPNYSSELNVNALELDDSALYLCASSLDLYNEQFFGPGTRLTVL.

The chain has TRBV6-5 and TRBJ2-7; D possibly uses TRBD1 or TRBD2 (5 bases each). From germline, CDR1 is MNHEY and CDR2 SVGAGI. The CDR3 extends over 13 amino acids. Trimming cost V 3 bases and J 10 bases, with 16 bases left between them. In DNA form, the CDR3 reads TGTGCCAGCAGTTATTTATCCACGGGACCTCAGTACTTC. It translates to CASSYLSTGPQYF.

This clone showed up just a few times. The chain couples TRBV6-5 to TRBJ2-2; TRBD2 matches 10 bases. V shed 0 bases, J shed 4 bases, and the junction held 2 bases outside the gene matches. This CDR3 is 16 amino acids long. Germline V gene lookup returns CDR1 MNHEY and CDR2 SVGAGI. The CDR3 region has the DNA TGTGCCAGCAGTTACTCGGCTAGCGGGGGCACCGGGGAGCTGTTTTTT. It codes for CASSYSASGGTGELFF.

There are many counts of this clone. V gene TRBV4-2 combines with J gene TRBJ1-4; 7 nucleotides line up with TRBD1. Trimming removed 8 bases from V and 2 bases from J; junction bases left unmatched: 5. The V gene's germline CDR1 is LGHNA and CDR2 YNFKEQ. There are 14 residues in the CDR3. The CDR3 is CASRRGPTNEKLFF. The CDR3 coding sequence is TGTGCCAGCCGGAGGGGGCCGACTAATGAAAAACTGTTTTTT.

The chain couples TRBV5-5 to TRBJ1-4, with 10 bases that match TRBD1. The CDR3 is 16 residues long. Germline V gives CDR1 SGHKS, CDR2 YYEKEE (reference sequence). Unmatched junction bases numbered 11, after V lost 5 bases and J lost 7 bases. The CDR3 here is CASSSELGQGSEKLFF. CDR3 bases: TGTGCCAGCAGTTCCGAATTGGGACAGGGGTCTGAAAAACTGTTTTTT.

V and J are TRBV7-2 and TRBJ1-2, with a weak D call TRBD1 (6 bases). Germline V CDR1 and CDR2: SGHTA, FQGNSA. There are 15 residues in the CDR3. Trimming pared 5 bases from V and 5 bases from J, leaving 18 bases between. As DNA, the CDR3 is TGTGCCAGCAGCGACAGCCCAGGGGTATGGTATGGCTACACCTTC. This encodes CASSDSPGVWYGYTF.

In DNA, the CDR3 is TGTGCCAGTAGTATGGGCATAAACTATGGCTACACCTTC. This sequence encodes CASSMGINYGYTF. V usage is TRBV19 and J usage is TRBJ1-2; no definite D call. Germline V CDR1 and CDR2: LNHDA, SQIVND (reference sequence). The CDR3 consists of 13 residues. V lost 3 bases, J lost 2 bases, and 7 bases lay in between.

This clone was seen a handful of times. This sequence joins TRBV12-2 and TRBJ1-1; the D call in the table, TRBD1, was not verified against the DNA. TRBV12-2 constitutes a pseudogene. The CDR3 has 15 residues. This CDR3 is CASHDRQGRNTEAFF. The CDR3 DNA reads as TGTGCAAGTCACGATCGACAGGGGAGGAACACTGAAGCTTTCTTT.

This rearrangement joins TRBV4-1 to TRBJ1-3; tentatively, D is TRBD1 (5 bases). Germline lookup yields CDR1 MGHRA and CDR2 YSYEKL. The CDR3 extends over 14 amino acids. The ends were cut back, 0 bases at V and 8 bases at J, with 11 bases in the middle. The DNA of the CDR3 is TGCGCCAGCAGCCAAGACGCCTTGGGGGACACCATATATTTT. This translates into CASSQDALGDTIYF.

On this clone itself: Since a much larger clone is just one base distant, this may be a read error. The chain uses TRBV30 and TRBJ2-1; D possibly corresponds to TRBD2 (5 bases). Trimming removed 1 base at V and 9 bases at J, with 13 bases between. The CDR3 is 13 residues long. CDR1 is GTSNPN, CDR2 SVGIG, per germline (reference sequence). This chain's CDR3 is CAWSALLEGEQFF. DNA for the CDR3: TGTGCCTGGAGTGCACTCCTTGAGGGTGAGCAGTTCTTC.

The chain is built from TRBV19 and TRBJ1-5; 8 nucleotides align to TRBD1. Germline assignment: CDR1 LNHDA and CDR2 SQIVND (reference sequence). Trimming took 5 bases from V and 4 from J; bases not matched to a gene: 10. The CDR3 is 16 amino acids. The CDR3 protein is CASSGRAGGRNQPQHF. CDR3 nucleotides: TGTGCCAGTAGTGGCAGAGCAGGGGGCCGGAATCAGCCCCAGCATTTT.

There are a few counts of this clone. This chain links TRBV4-2 with TRBJ2-5, with a tentative D call TRBD2 (5 bases). The V end was cut by 3 bases, the J end by 5 bases, with 19 bases between. The germline V gene encodes CDR1 LGHNA and CDR2 YNFKEQ. The CDR3 totals 16 residues. The CDR3 spells CASSQGRVGWEETQYF. The CDR3 region has the DNA TGTGCCAGCAGCCAGGGGAGAGTGGGGTGGGAGGAGACCCAGTACTTC.

This rearrangement joins TRBV15 to TRBJ2-3, with 7 nucleotides matching TRBD1. The CDR3 runs to 14 residues. Germline V gene sequence: CDR1 LNHNV, CDR2 YYDKDF (reference sequence). Germline trimming cut 0 bases from V and 4 bases from J; bases unmatched to any gene: 1. The CDR3 nucleotides are TGTGCCACCAGCAGAGACCAGGGGGCAGATACGCAGTATTTT. Its translation: CATSRDQGADTQYF.